The 13 T cell receptor beta chains below come from one sample, sequenced in a study of T cells in Graves' hyperthyroidism and ophthalmopathy. Amplified TCR beta CDR3 regions derived from RNA transcripts. The HTBI primer set drove a first-round RT-PCR of the TCR CDR3. TCRdb reanalysed the multiplex PCR reads using MiXCR and keeps one entry per CDR3 protein. The table lists fewer than 750,000 distinct CDR3 sequences, about 15% of them singletons, with around 13% in the top ten. Material: blood. The receptors here all came from a woman aged 50 to 60 with Graves' ophthalmopathy.

The chain has TRBV19 and TRBJ2-1, with TRBD2 matching over 11 bases. Per the germline V gene, CDR1 is LNHDA and CDR2 is SQIVND (reference sequence). The CDR3 loop spans 18 amino acids. Unmatched junction bases numbered 16, after V lost 5 bases and J lost 7 bases. The CDR3 DNA sequence: TGTGCCAGTAGTTTTAGAGGGAGGTTTAGCGGGAGGGATAATGAGCAGTTCTTC. It specifies CASSFRGRFSGRDNEQFF.

For this clonotype: A much larger clonotype is one base distant, so this may be a read error. The chain links TRBV7-6 to TRBJ1-2; D is undetermined. Germline values: CDR1 SGHVS, CDR2 FNYEAQ. V lost 1 base to trimming and J lost 4 bases, with 16 bases between them. The CDR3 sequence is 16 residues long. The CDR3 protein is CASSLGVQGRRYGYTF. The CDR3 region has the DNA TGTGCCAGCAGCTTAGGAGTACAAGGGAGGCGCTATGGCTACACCTTC.

Many counts were recorded for this clonotype. This chain connects TRBV12-3 or TRBV12-4 to TRBJ2-1; a weak D match, TRBD2 (6 bases). The V and J ends lost 6 bases and 0 bases respectively, with 15 bases between them. The CDR3 is 16 amino acids. As DNA, the CDR3 is TGTGCCAGCAGCCTGAGCGGGCACAGCTCCTACAATGAGCAGTTCTTC. Translating gives CASSLSGHSSYNEQFF.

This clonotype was counted ten times or more. The V and J genes are TRBV20-1 and TRBJ1-1; D gene ambiguous. This CDR3 comprises 11 residues. CDR1 DFQATT and CDR2 SNEGSKA come from the germline V gene (reference sequence). The ends were cut back, 2 bases at V and 1 base at J, with 2 bases in the middle. CDR3 sequence: CSARQNTEAFF. The DNA of the CDR3 is TGCAGTGCTAGACAGAACACTGAAGCTTTCTTT.

This clonotype was recorded many times. The genes are TRBV2 and TRBJ2-1, with 8 bases aligning to TRBD2. The CDR3 length is 16 residues. J lost 4 bases, V lost 8 bases, and 13 bases had no gene match. Germline V gives CDR1 SNHLY, CDR2 FYNNEI. The CDR3 loop reads CASYFLAGRLYNEQFF. As DNA, the CDR3 is TGTGCCAGCTACTTTTTAGCGGGAAGACTATACAATGAGCAGTTCTTC.

V and J are TRBV12-3 or TRBV12-4 and TRBJ1-2; the D gene is possibly TRBD1 (5 bases). V lost 8 bases and J lost 4, with 14 bases in between. The CDR3 runs to 13 residues. CDR3 protein: CASSADRAYGYTF. The CDR3 nucleotides are TGTGCCAGCTCTGCCGACAGAGCCTATGGCTACACCTTC.

This clonotype was seen ten or more times. The V call is TRBV30, the J call TRBJ1-4; D not certain. Germline-derived CDR1 and CDR2 are GTSNPN and SVGIG (reference sequence). V lost 2 bases and J 8 bases, leaving 12 bases between the germline ends. The CDR3 covers 13 residues. CDR3 sequence: CAWSRRVREKLFF. The CDR3 nucleotides are TGTGCCTGGAGTCGGAGGGTTCGGGAAAAACTGTTTTTT. Drawing the rest from reference TRBV30 and TRBJ1-4, the complete variable domain is SQTIHQWPATLVQPVGSPLSLECTVEGTSNPNLYWYRQAAGRGLQLLFYSVGIGQISSEVPQNLSASRPQDRQFILSSKKLLLSDSGFYLCAWSRRVREKLFFGSGTQLSVL.

This clonotype was counted at least ten times. The chain employs TRBV28 and TRBJ2-1, with D perhaps TRBD2 (5 bases). Between the trimmed V and J ends, which lost 1 base and 10 bases, there was a span of 14 bases. Germline CDR1 and CDR2: MDHEN and SYDVKM. The CDR3 contains 14 residues. CDR3 loop: CASSLYEAVGEQFF. In DNA, the CDR3 is TGTGCCAGCAGTTTATATGAAGCGGTTGGGGAGCAGTTCTTC.

The CDR3 is CASSCQGLVSYNEQFF. Written as DNA, the CDR3 is TGTGCCAGCAGTTGCCAAGGGCTAGTCTCCTACAATGAGCAGTTCTTC. V gene TRBV6-8 combines with J gene TRBJ2-1; no reliable D call. The germline V gene has CDR1 MNHGY and CDR2 SAAAGT. The V and J ends lost 4 bases and 0 bases respectively, with 13 bases between them. The CDR3 is 16 amino acids.

This clonotype was observed at least ten times. The chain links TRBV28 to TRBJ2-3; 7 bases are a match to TRBD2. CDR1 is MDHEN, CDR2 SYDVKM, per germline. CDR3 length equals 14 residues. Trimming took 3 bases from V and 5 from J; bases not matched to a gene: 5. The CDR3 is CASSFGGTGDTQYF. For the CDR3, the DNA is TGTGCCAGCAGTTTCGGGGGGACCGGAGATACGCAGTATTTT.

Comment on this clonotype: Germline is not matched at one junction end, which may reflect a read error. The chain uses TRBV15 and TRBJ2-7; D gene uncertain. The CDR3 extends over 15 amino acids. Germline CDR1 LNHNV, CDR2 YYDKDF (reference sequence). The CDR3 region is CATSRDPGSSYGQYF. In DNA form, the CDR3 reads TGTGCCACCAGCAGAGATCCCGGAAGTTCTTACGGGCAGTACTTC.

This clonotype showed up many times. The chain links TRBV18 to TRBJ2-3; D is uncertain. The CDR3 contains 16 residues. Germline values: CDR1 KGHSH, CDR2 LQKENI. V was cut by 2 bases and J by 0 bases, with 12 bases left in between. The CDR3 here is CASSPIAETSTDTQYF. The CDR3 nucleotides read TGTGCCAGCTCACCAATCGCAGAAACTAGCACAGATACGCAGTATTTT.

This clonotype appeared many times. The chain carries TRBV10-3 and TRBJ1-1; 12 positions agree with TRBD1. Germline loops: CDR1 ENHRY, CDR2 SYGVKD. V gave up 6 bases and J gave up 8 bases; unmatched junction bases: 10. The CDR3 runs to 15 residues. In nucleotides, the CDR3 is TGTGCCATCAGGCCCGGGACAGGGGGCGGAACCGAAGCTTTCTTT. Residues: CAIRPGTGGGTEAFF.